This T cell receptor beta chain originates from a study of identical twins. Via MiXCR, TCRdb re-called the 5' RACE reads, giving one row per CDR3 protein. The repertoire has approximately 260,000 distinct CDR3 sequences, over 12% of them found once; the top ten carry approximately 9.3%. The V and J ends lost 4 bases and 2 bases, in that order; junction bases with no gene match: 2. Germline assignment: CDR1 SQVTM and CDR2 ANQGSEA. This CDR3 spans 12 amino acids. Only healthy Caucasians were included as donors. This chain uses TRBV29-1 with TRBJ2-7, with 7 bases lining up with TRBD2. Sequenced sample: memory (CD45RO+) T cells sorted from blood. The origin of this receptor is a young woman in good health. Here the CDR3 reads CSVVGGTYEQYF. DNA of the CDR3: TGCAGCGTTGTGGGGGGGACCTACGAGCAGTACTTC.